These 25 T cell receptor beta chains were all obtained from the same sample, sequenced in a study of vaccination and CD4 T cells after COVID-19. No antigen has been assigned to these receptors. Treatment given: roughly 10-day PBMC culture with coronavirus spike peptide pools or control peptides (ViraFEST assay). Gathered ahead of the COVID-19 pandemic (2011-2018) were the CD4+ T cells of the unexposed donor. Sequenced with the Oncomine TCR Beta short-read assay was DNA taken from cultured CD4+ T cells. A single record per CDR3 protein comes from TCRdb applying MiXCR to the PCR reads. Here the sample spans 5,500 to 7,000 distinct CDR3 sequences, roughly three fifths being singletons. Sequencing was performed on CD4+ T cells from blood, cultured in vitro. These receptors were taken from a human donor in good health.

The V and J genes are TRBV20-1 and TRBJ2-7, with 7 bases fitting TRBD2. The CDR3 has 14 amino acids. Germline CDR1 is DFQATT and CDR2 is SNEGSKA (reference sequence). After removal of 7 bases from V and 6 bases from J, the junction contained 15 bases not matched to a gene. As DNA, the CDR3 is TGCAGTGTCTCAGCTCGAGCGGGGACTGGCGAGCAGTACTTC. Translated, it gives CSVSARAGTGEQYF.

This clonotype was detected only a few times. The CDR3 DNA is TGCGCCAGCAGCCGGCGGACGACAGGGTCCCGGGGCACTGAAGCTTTCTTT. Translated, it gives CASSRRTTGSRGTEAFF. The gene calls are TRBV5-1 and TRBJ1-1; 7 nucleotides align to TRBD1. Germline CDR1 SGHRS, CDR2 YFSETQ. The J segment lost 4 bases and the V segment lost 4 bases, leaving 16 bases of the junction unmatched. The CDR3 runs to 17 residues.

The rearrangement links TRBV6-5 to TRBJ1-2; D is unclear. The V end lost 2 bases, the J end lost 8 bases, and 15 bases lay between the germline ends. The CDR3 is 14 residues long. Germline CDR1 MNHEY, CDR2 SVGAGI. The CDR3 sequence: CASSYLRDPNGYTF. CDR3 bases: TGTGCCAGCAGTTACCTCCGGGATCCCAACGGCTACACCTTC.

This clonotype was seen a handful of times. The gene calls are TRBV6-2 or TRBV6-3 and TRBJ2-5; D is uncertain. The CDR3 sequence is 11 residues long. V lost 6 bases and J 5 bases, leaving 7 bases between the germline ends. Germline values: CDR1 MNHEY, CDR2 SVGEGT. CDR3 sequence: CASSFGETQYF. As DNA, the CDR3 is TGTGCCAGCAGCTTCGGGGAGACCCAGTACTTC.

The chain couples TRBV10-1 to TRBJ2-1; D is perhaps TRBD2 (6 bases). CDR3 length: 14 residues. The germline V and J ends were trimmed by 2 bases and 5 bases, with 10 bases remaining between them. Germline assignment: CDR1 WNHNN and CDR2 SYGVQD (reference sequence). CDR3 coding DNA: TGCGCCAGCAGTGAGGGACTAACTCACAATGAGCAGTTCTTC. This encodes CASSEGLTHNEQFF.

The chain is built from TRBV7-2 and TRBJ1-2, with a tentative D call TRBD1 (5 bases). There are 13 residues in the CDR3. V gave up 8 bases and J gave up 0 bases, with 10 bases separating them. Germline values: CDR1 SGHTA, CDR2 FQGNSA. The DNA for the CDR3 is TGTGCCAGCGGGGACCTTTCTAACTATGGCTACACCTTC. It yields the protein CASGDLSNYGYTF.

The chain links TRBV7-9 to TRBJ1-5, with a tentative D call TRBD1 (6 bases). Germline CDR1 SEHNR, CDR2 FQNEAQ (reference sequence). The length of the CDR3 is 14 residues. V lost 4 bases and J 0 bases, leaving 7 bases between the germline ends. The CDR3: CASSSDSSNQPQHF. DNA for the CDR3: TGTGCCAGCAGCTCGGACAGTAGCAATCAGCCCCAGCATTTT.

The rearrangement links TRBV10-2 to TRBJ1-1; maybe TRBD1 (5 bases). The V gene's germline CDR1 is WSHSY and CDR2 SAAADI. This CDR3 spans 13 amino acids. V gave up 6 bases and J gave up 2 bases, with 10 bases separating them. The CDR3 DNA reads as TGCGCCAGCAGCCGAGGGGATAACACTGAAGCTTTCTTT. Its protein is CASSRGDNTEAFF.

In this sample, this clonotype turned up a few times. V is TRBV6-1 and J is TRBJ2-1; 9 positions agree with TRBD1. Germline V gene data show CDR1 as MNHNS and CDR2 as SASEGT. The CDR3 totals 16 residues. V dropped 4 bases and J dropped 3; count of bases not matched to a gene: 7. DNA for the CDR3: TGTGCCAGCAGTGGCTTACAGGGGGCAGGCTACAATGAGCAGTTCTTC. Translation: CASSGLQGAGYNEQFF.

This sequence joins TRBV7-2 and TRBJ2-6; the D gene is possibly TRBD2 (6 bases). Trimming shortened V by 1 base and J by 0 bases, and 10 bases separated the two germline ends. The CDR3 runs to 17 residues. Germline V gene data show CDR1 as SGHTA and CDR2 as FQGNSA. CDR3 protein: CASSLEEGFSGANVLTF. CDR3 sequence (DNA): TGTGCCAGCAGCTTAGAGGAGGGATTCTCTGGGGCCAACGTCCTGACTTTC.

The chain employs TRBV20-1 and TRBJ1-6; 7 bases map to TRBD1. The germline V gene has CDR1 DFQATT and CDR2 SNEGSKA (reference sequence). The J segment lost 11 bases and the V segment lost 3 bases, leaving 16 bases of the junction unmatched. The CDR3 has 16 amino acids. Written as DNA, the CDR3 is TGCAGTGCTAGGGAGAACAGGGGAGGGACGGGTCCACCCCTCCACTTT. Translated, it gives CSARENRGGTGPPLHF.

The chain recombines TRBV7-6 with TRBJ1-1, with D perhaps TRBD1 (5 bases). CDR3 length: 16 amino acids. V was pared by 0 bases and J by 5 bases, with 16 bases between. Germline values: CDR1 SGHVS, CDR2 FNYEAQ. CDR3 bases: TGTGCCAGCAGCTTAGCAACTAGGGGCAGGTTGACTGAAGCTTTCTTT. As protein: CASSLATRGRLTEAFF.

The chain links TRBV5-1 to TRBJ2-7; 10 bases agree with TRBD2. The CDR3 loop spans 17 amino acids. Looked up from germline, CDR1 is SGHRS and CDR2 is YFSETQ. With 4 bases clipped from V and 4 bases from J, the junction kept 14 bases outside the gene matches. Here the CDR3 DNA reads TGCGCCAGCAGCCCACTCCACCCGGGACTAGCGCCATACGAGCAGTACTTC. Translated: CASSPLHPGLAPYEQYF.

V gene TRBV12-3 or TRBV12-4 combines with J gene TRBJ1-2, with a weak D call TRBD1 (5 bases). The V gene lost 4 bases and the J gene lost 1 base, with 19 bases spanning the gap. This CDR3 has 17 amino acids. CDR3 DNA: TGTGCCAGCAGTTCCCACACCCCCGGGGGATTTAACTATGGCTACACCTTC. This codes for CASSSHTPGGFNYGYTF.

This clonotype has only a few counts. The chain is built from TRBV2 and TRBJ1-2, with TRBD1 identical over 7 bases. Germline V gene lookup returns CDR1 SNHLY and CDR2 FYNNEI. CDR3 length: 13 residues. The junction had 3 bases not matched to a gene; V was cut back by 4 bases and J by 4 bases. The CDR3 protein is CASSGKGAYGYTF. In nucleotides, the CDR3 is TGTGCCAGCAGTGGGAAGGGGGCCTATGGCTACACCTTC.

The rearrangement joins TRBV5-4 to TRBJ2-3, with D maybe TRBD1 (5 bases). Trimming stripped 5 bases from V and 1 base from J, with 14 bases between. This CDR3 spans 15 amino acids. Germline V CDR1 and CDR2: SGHNT, YYREEE (reference sequence). The DNA for the CDR3 is TGTGCCAGCAGGACGAACAGGTCACGCACAGATACGCAGTATTTT. Its translation: CASRTNRSRTDTQYF.

V usage is TRBV30 and J usage is TRBJ2-6; D ambiguous. With 4 bases removed from V and 1 base from J, the gap between germline ends came to 5 bases. Looked up from germline, CDR1 is GTSNPN and CDR2 is SVGIG (reference sequence). The CDR3 runs 13 residues. The CDR3 loop reads CAWTKSGANVLTF. In DNA form, the CDR3 reads TGTGCCTGGACCAAATCTGGGGCCAACGTCCTGACTTTC.

The chain links TRBV25-1 to TRBJ1-2, with 11 bases fitting TRBD1. Looked up from germline, CDR1 is MGHDK and CDR2 is SYGVNS. With V trimmed by 6 bases and J by 4 bases, 10 bases remained unmatched. The CDR3 is 16 residues long. The CDR3 is CASSGTGGDRTYGYTF. The DNA of the CDR3 is TGTGCCAGCAGCGGGACAGGGGGTGACAGAACCTATGGCTACACCTTC.

This clonotype was observed a few times. The V gene is TRBV27, the J gene TRBJ1-1, with D unresolved. Germline V gene sequence: CDR1 MNHEY, CDR2 SMNVEV (reference sequence). This CDR3 spans 14 amino acids. V dropped 5 bases and J dropped 5 bases, with 15 bases sitting between them. The CDR3 nucleotides read TGTGCCAGCAGTCCCCCTTCTCGCGGTACTGAAGCTTTCTTT. This sequence encodes CASSPPSRGTEAFF.

The chain links TRBV20-1 to TRBJ1-2; 10 bases fit TRBD1. V was pared by 0 bases and J by 5 bases, with 6 bases of the junction left unmatched. The CDR3 has 15 residues. CDR1 DFQATT and CDR2 SNEGSKA come from the germline V gene (reference sequence). CDR3 sequence reads: CSAREPGTGVYGYTF. In DNA form, the CDR3 reads TGCAGTGCTAGAGAACCCGGGACAGGGGTGTATGGCTACACCTTC.

The genes are TRBV6-1 and TRBJ1-1; D not resolved. Between the trimmed V and J ends, which lost 4 bases and 3 bases, there was a span of 15 bases. The CDR3 loop spans 15 amino acids. Germline V CDR1 and CDR2: MNHNS, SASEGT. The CDR3 reads CASSARHLRDTEAFF. CDR3 bases: TGTGCCAGCAGTGCGCGACACTTGCGGGACACTGAAGCTTTCTTT.

The chain links TRBV30 to TRBJ2-7, with D perhaps matching TRBD1 or TRBD2 (6 bases each). This CDR3 has 17 amino acids. The V gene's germline CDR1 is GTSNPN and CDR2 SVGIG (reference sequence). With 5 bases removed from V and 3 bases from J, the gap between germline ends came to 26 bases. The chain's CDR3 is CAWGPTGGGRMVYEQYF. CDR3 in DNA: TGTGCCTGGGGTCCCACTGGAGGGGGTCGCATGGTCTACGAGCAGTACTTC.

The CDR3 DNA follows: TGTGCCAGCAGCAGGGGCAATCAGCCCCAGCATTTT. It yields the protein CASSRGNQPQHF. The chain employs TRBV6-1 and TRBJ1-5; D is perhaps TRBD1 (5 bases). The germline gives CDR1 MNHNS, CDR2 SASEGT. The V and J ends lost 6 bases and 2 bases respectively, with 5 bases between them. The CDR3 has 12 amino acids.

The chain uses TRBV21-1 and TRBJ2-7; the table's TRBD1 call for D was not verified on the DNA. TRBV21-1 is an annotated pseudogene. The CDR3 is 18 residues long. The CDR3 DNA is TGTGCCAGCAGCCCACTTTGTGTGTACCGGGTCACCTCCTACGAGCAGTACTTC. Its translation: CASSPLCVYRVTSYEQYF.

This clonotype is judged medium-sized. The V call is TRBV12-3 or TRBV12-4, the J call TRBJ2-7; TRBD1 is a possible D gene (6 bases). V was cut by 6 bases and J by 0 bases, with 9 bases left in between. CDR3 length equals 13 residues. The CDR3 region has the DNA TGTGCCAGCAGCCCGGACAGCTCCTACGAGCAGTACTTC. Encoded protein: CASSPDSSYEQYF.